The clone carrying this T cell receptor (beta chain) was found a few times. Its antigen is unknown. The sample belongs to a study of blood T cells in healthy people across ages. Each sample yielded at least 6 million isolated PBMCs. There were at least 6 micrograms of total RNA extracted from every sample. Trimming removed 4 bases from V and 6 bases from J, with 8 bases in between. Germline V gene data show CDR1 as DFQATT and CDR2 as SNEGSKA (reference sequence). This CDR3 is 11 amino acids long. The use of a sample-barcoded 5' primer and a J-beta primer mix characterized a second PCR of roughly 6 to 11 cycles. Each TCR beta cDNA got a 12-nucleotide random molecular identifier. TCRdb called the 5' RACE reads again in MiXCR, with one record for every CDR3 protein. The sample has some 730,000 distinct CDR3 sequences; approximately 22% are singletons. General observations from the study: Significant beta diversity loss was already apparent by age approximately 40, declining roughly linearly.

This clonotype was obtained from a man aged 65-85 years in good health. V usage is TRBV20-1 and J usage is TRBJ2-3, with D maybe TRBD1 (5 bases). The source material was blood. The CDR3 sequence: CSATGFDTQYF. The CDR3 region has the DNA TGCAGTGCTACAGGGTTCGATACGCAGTATTTT.